This T cell receptor (beta chain) stems from a study of blood T cell repertoires in COVID-19. About the study: COVID-19 samples from acute and convalescent phases originated in the United States, Italy and Spain. PBMCs, B-cell-depleted T cells, or T cells provided the cDNA or gDNA that made up the material.

V gave up 1 base and J gave up 0 bases, with 10 bases separating them. CDR1 is MGHRA, CDR2 YSYEKL, per germline. The CDR3 totals 17 residues. Original methodology: Estimation of nucleated cell counts was performed using reference gene primer amplification. TCRdb keeps only in-frame clones here, not all; method: immunoSEQ multiplex PCR. That table is the source of V, J and clone size, and D and trimming were worked out from the DNA. The data contain 120,000 or so clones, around 90% of them seen just once; the ten biggest clones take up less than 9.5%. The sequenced material came from peripheral blood. The source is a human donor in a cohort sampled during active COVID-19. This sequence joins TRBV4-1 and TRBJ1-6, with D hard to call. The chain's CDR3 is CASSQGFPSSYNSPLHF. CDR3 nucleotide sequence: TGCGCCAGCAGCCAAGGATTCCCGAGCTCCTATAATTCACCCCTCCACTTT.